This TCR beta chain was found in a study of T cell repertoires in cytomegalovirus infection. This CDR3 spans 14 amino acids. In germline, CDR1 is LGHNA, CDR2 YNFKEQ. V trimming: 4 bases; J trimming: 6 bases; junction bases outside the gene matches: 9. From the reads, TCRdb called clonotypes with MiXCR, one entry per CDR3 protein. The sample yields about 450,000 distinct CDR3 sequences, approximately 33% seen once. Sequenced: PBMCs. V gene TRBV4-2 combines with J gene TRBJ2-7; 7 positions agree with TRBD2. The TCR sequence derives from a human donor in good health (CMV status not recorded). Some clones in this sample may be carry-over from other donors' samples. CDR3: CASSRWTRFGEQYF. CDR3 in DNA: TGTGCCAGCAGCCGCTGGACTAGATTTGGCGAGCAGTACTTC.